A single sample gave rise to the 7 T cell receptor beta chains below, sequenced in a study of graft-versus-host responses after intestinal transplantation. The antigens these receptors bind are not known. Sequencing was performed with immunoSEQ multiplex PCR; in TCRdb, only in-frame clones are kept and a portion is missing. The sample lists over 75,000 clones, around 90% seen once, with more than 7% in the top ten. The sample here was unstimulated CD8+ T cells sorted from spleen or lymph node cells, taken before transplant. The source of these receptors is a human donor who was the organ donor for an intestinal transplant.

CDR3 nucleotides: TGCGCCAGCAGCCTCGGGACTTCAAGTTACAATGAGCAGTTCTTC. This translates into CASSLGTSSYNEQFF. V usage is TRBV4-1 and J usage is TRBJ2-1; TRBD2 might be the D (6 bases). CDR3 length: 15 residues. V shed 4 bases and J shed 4 bases, with 14 bases lying between them. Germline V gene sequence: CDR1 MGHRA, CDR2 YSYEKL.

Regarding this clone: Germline and junction disagree at one end, which may indicate a read error. Other DNA sequences in the sample encode the same CDR3. The chain has TRBV6-4 and TRBJ2-6; D is perhaps TRBD1 (5 bases). Per germline, CDR1 MRHNA and CDR2 SNTAGT. This CDR3 is 15 amino acids long. CDR3 nucleotides: TGTGCCAGCAGTGAAACAGGTTTTGGGGCCAATGTCCTGACTTTC. It specifies CASSETGFGANVLTF.

In DNA, the CDR3 is TGTGCCAGCAGCCAAACTAGCGGGGGAGATACGCAGTATTTT. Translation gives CASSQTSGGDTQYF. J is TRBJ2-3 and V is TRBV4-2; TRBD2 aligns across 11 bases. Per the germline V gene, CDR1 is LGHNA and CDR2 is YNFKEQ. V shed 2 bases and J 5 bases; nucleotides not matched to a gene: 0. The CDR3 sequence is 14 residues long.

This clone came up once. The chain combines TRBV7-3 with TRBJ2-2; TRBD1 matches at 7 bases. The V gene's germline CDR1 is SGHTA and CDR2 FQGTGA. V lost 3 bases to trimming and J lost 5 bases; unmatched junction nucleotides: 3. CDR3 length: 14 amino acids. The CDR3 is CASSLTGNTGELFF. CDR3 DNA: TGTGCCAGCAGCTTGACAGGGAATACCGGGGAGCTGTTTTTT.

V and J are TRBV30 and TRBJ1-2, with 9 bases matching TRBD1. Germline V CDR1 and CDR2: GTSNPN, SVGIG (reference sequence). V gave up 2 bases and J gave up 4 bases; unmatched junction bases: 11. The CDR3 spans 16 residues. CDR3 in amino acids: CAWSLSPKTGGYGYTF. The CDR3 nucleotides read TGTGCCTGGAGTCTAAGTCCTAAGACAGGGGGCTATGGCTACACCTTC.

The genes are TRBV7-6 and TRBJ2-2; D is perhaps TRBD1 (6 bases). The CDR3 runs to 16 residues. Germline V gene data show CDR1 as SGHVS and CDR2 as FNYEAQ. Deletions cut 2 bases from V and 5 bases from J, with 15 bases between. CDR3 region: CASSLYLQGSTGELFF. CDR3 coding DNA: TGTGCCAGCAGCTTATATCTACAGGGTAGTACCGGGGAGCTGTTTTTT.

This clone was counted between two and nine times. The chain links TRBV18 to TRBJ1-5; D unresolved. CDR1 and CDR2 (germline): KGHSH, LQKENI. This CDR3 comprises 13 residues. Trimming took off 3 bases at V and 10 bases at J, with 13 bases between the two ends. The CDR3 sequence: CASSPTPFDPQHF. CDR3 nucleotides: TGTGCCAGCTCACCTACACCCTTCGATCCCCAGCATTTT.